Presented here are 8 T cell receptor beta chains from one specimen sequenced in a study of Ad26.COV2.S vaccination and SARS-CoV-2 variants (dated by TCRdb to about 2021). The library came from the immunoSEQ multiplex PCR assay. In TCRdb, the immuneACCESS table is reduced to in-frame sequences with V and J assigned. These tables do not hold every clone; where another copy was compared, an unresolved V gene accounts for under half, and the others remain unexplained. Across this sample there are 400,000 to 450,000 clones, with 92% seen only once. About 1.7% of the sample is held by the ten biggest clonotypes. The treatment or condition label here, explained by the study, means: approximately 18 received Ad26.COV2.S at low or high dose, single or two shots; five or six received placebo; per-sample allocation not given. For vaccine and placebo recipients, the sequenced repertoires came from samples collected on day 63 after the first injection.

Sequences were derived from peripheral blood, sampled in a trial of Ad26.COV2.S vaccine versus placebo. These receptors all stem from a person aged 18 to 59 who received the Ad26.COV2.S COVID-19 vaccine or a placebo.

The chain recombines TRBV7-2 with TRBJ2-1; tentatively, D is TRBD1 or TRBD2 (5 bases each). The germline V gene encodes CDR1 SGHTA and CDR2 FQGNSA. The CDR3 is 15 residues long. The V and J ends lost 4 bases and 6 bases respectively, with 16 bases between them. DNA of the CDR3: TGTGCCAGCAGCTCCAGGGTAGTGGGGAGCAATGAGCAGTTCTTC. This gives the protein CASSSRVVGSNEQFF.

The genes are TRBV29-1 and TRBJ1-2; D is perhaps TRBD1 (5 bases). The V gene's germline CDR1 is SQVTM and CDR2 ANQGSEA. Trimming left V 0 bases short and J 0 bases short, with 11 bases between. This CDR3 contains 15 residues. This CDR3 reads CSVEDLYRSNYGYTF. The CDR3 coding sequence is TGCAGCGTTGAAGATTTGTACAGGTCTAACTATGGCTACACCTTC. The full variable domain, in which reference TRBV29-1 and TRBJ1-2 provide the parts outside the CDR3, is SAVISQKPSRDICQRGTSLTIQCQVDSQVTMMFWYRQQPGQSLTLIATANQGSEATYESGFVIDKFPISRPNLTFSTLTVSNMSPEDSSIYLCSVEDLYRSNYGYTFGSGTRLTVV.

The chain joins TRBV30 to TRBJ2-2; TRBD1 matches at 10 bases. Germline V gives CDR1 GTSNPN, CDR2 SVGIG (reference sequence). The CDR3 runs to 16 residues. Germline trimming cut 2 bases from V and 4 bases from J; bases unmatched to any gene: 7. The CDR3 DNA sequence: TGTGCCTGGAGTCTACGGACAGGGGGGAGCACCGGGGAGCTGTTTTTT. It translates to CAWSLRTGGSTGELFF.

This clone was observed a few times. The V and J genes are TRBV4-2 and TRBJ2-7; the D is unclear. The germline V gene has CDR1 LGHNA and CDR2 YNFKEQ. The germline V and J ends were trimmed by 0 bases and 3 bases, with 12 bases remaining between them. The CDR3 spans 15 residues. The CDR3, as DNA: TGTGCCAGCAGCCAAGATGTTGCGGACGGCTACGAGCAGTACTTC. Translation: CASSQDVADGYEQYF.

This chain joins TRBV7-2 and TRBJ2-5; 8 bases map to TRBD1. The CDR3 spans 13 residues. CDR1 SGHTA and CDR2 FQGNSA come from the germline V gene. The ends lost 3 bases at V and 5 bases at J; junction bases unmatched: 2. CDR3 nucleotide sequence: TGTGCCAGCAGCTTTAGACAGGGGGAGACCCAGTACTTC. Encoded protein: CASSFRQGETQYF.

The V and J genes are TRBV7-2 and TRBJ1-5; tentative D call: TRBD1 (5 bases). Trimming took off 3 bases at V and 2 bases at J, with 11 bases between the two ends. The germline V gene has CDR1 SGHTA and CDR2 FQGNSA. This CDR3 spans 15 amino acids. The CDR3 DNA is TGTGCCAGCAGCTTTCAGGGTTACGGCAATCAGCCCCAGCATTTT. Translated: CASSFQGYGNQPQHF.

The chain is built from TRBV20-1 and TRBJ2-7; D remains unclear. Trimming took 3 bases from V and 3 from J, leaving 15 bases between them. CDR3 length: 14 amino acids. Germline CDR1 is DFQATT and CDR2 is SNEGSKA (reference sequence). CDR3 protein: CSASIPGLVYEQYF. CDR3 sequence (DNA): TGCAGTGCTAGTATCCCTGGGCTAGTCTACGAGCAGTACTTC.

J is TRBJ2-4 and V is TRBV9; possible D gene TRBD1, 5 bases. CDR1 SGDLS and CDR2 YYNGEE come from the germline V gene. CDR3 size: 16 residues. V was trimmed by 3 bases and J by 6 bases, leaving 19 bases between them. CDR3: CASSAPEQGFSNIQYF. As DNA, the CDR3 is TGTGCCAGCAGCGCCCCAGAGCAGGGTTTTTCAAACATTCAGTACTTC.